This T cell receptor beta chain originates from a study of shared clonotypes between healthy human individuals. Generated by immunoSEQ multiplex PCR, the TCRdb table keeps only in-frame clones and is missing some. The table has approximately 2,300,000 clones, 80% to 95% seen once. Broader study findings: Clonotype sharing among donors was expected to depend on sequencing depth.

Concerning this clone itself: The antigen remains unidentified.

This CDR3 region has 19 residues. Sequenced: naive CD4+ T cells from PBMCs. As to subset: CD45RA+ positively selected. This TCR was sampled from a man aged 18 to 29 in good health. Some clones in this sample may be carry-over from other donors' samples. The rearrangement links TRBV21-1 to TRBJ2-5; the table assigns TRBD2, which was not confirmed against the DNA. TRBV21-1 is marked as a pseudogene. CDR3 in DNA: TGTGCCAGCAGCAAAGGTTTGTGGCTAGCGGGAGAGTCTGAAGAGACCCAGTACTTC. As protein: CASSKGLWLAGESEETQYF.